The 15 T cell receptor beta chains listed next were all sequenced from one sample in a study of cytomegalovirus exposure and HLA in healthy donors. The PCR ran on 60 Vbeta and 13 Jbeta primers. The repertoire was sequenced with immunoSEQ multiplex PCR; TCRdb's copy has only in-frame clones and lacks some. The sample records 200,000 to 250,000 clones, 82% being singletons. Sequenced: PBMCs. Receptors were obtained from a woman in her thirties or forties in good health and CMV-seronegative.

This clone was recorded once. The rearrangement joins TRBV30 to TRBJ2-4; 13 bases are a match to TRBD2. Germline loops: CDR1 GTSNPN, CDR2 SVGIG (reference sequence). The V gene end was trimmed by 7 bases and the J gene end by 0 bases; junction bases not matched to a gene: 9. This CDR3 has 17 amino acids. CDR3 coding DNA: TGTGCCTCCACTAGCGGGAGGGTTTCCCTAGCCAAAAACATTCAGTACTTC. Translating it yields CASTSGRVSLAKNIQYF. Complete variable domain (other parts from reference TRBV30 and TRBJ2-4): SQTIHQWPATLVQPVGSPLSLECTVEGTSNPNLYWYRQAAGRGLQLLFYSVGIGQISSEVPQNLSASRPQDRQFILSSKKLLLSDSGFYLCASTSGRVSLAKNIQYFGAGTRLSVL.

The chain has TRBV5-1 and TRBJ2-5; TRBD2 aligns across 10 bases. V trimming: 0 bases; J trimming: 5 bases; junction bases outside the gene matches: 10. CDR3 length equals 17 residues. Germline V gene lookup returns CDR1 SGHRS and CDR2 YFSETQ. This CDR3 reads CASSLVSGRPLGETQYF. The CDR3 nucleotides read TGCGCCAGCAGCTTGGTTAGCGGGAGGCCGTTGGGGGAGACCCAGTACTTC.

The sample holds a few counts of this clone. V is TRBV7-9 and J is TRBJ1-1, with 7 bases lining up with TRBD1. After removal of 4 bases from V and 0 bases from J, the junction contained 5 bases not matched to a gene. The CDR3 loop spans 15 amino acids. CDR1 is SEHNR, CDR2 FQNEAQ, per germline (reference sequence). CDR3 protein: CASSSLGQLNTEAFF. The CDR3 DNA reads as TGTGCCAGCAGCTCTTTGGGACAGTTGAACACTGAAGCTTTCTTT. The full variable domain, its missing parts supplied by reference TRBV7-9 and TRBJ1-1, is DTGVSQNPRHKITKRGQNVTFRCDPISEHNRLYWYRQTLGQGPEFLTYFQNEAQLEKSRLLSDRFSAERPKGSFSTLEIQRTEQGDSAMYLCASSSLGQLNTEAFFGQGTRLTVV.

The rearrangement uses TRBV19 and TRBJ2-7; D may be TRBD1 (6 bases). Trimming stripped 1 base from V and 2 bases from J, with 12 bases between. This CDR3 has 15 amino acids. Germline assignment: CDR1 LNHDA and CDR2 SQIVND (reference sequence). CDR3 protein: CASSIAGGGPYEQYF. The CDR3 DNA sequence: TGTGCCAGTAGTATAGCTGGGGGCGGACCCTACGAGCAGTACTTC.

J is TRBJ1-5 and V is TRBV5-6, with D hard to call. This CDR3 contains 15 residues. The germline CDR1 and CDR2 sequences are SGHDT and YYEEEE. The V gene lost 0 bases and the J gene lost 1 base, with 8 bases spanning the gap. CDR3 nucleotide sequence: TGTGCCAGCAGCTTGGGGTCCGGGAGCAATCAGCCCCAGCATTTT. It encodes CASSLGSGSNQPQHF.

The chain uses TRBV2 and TRBJ2-7, with unresolved D. Trimming removed 6 bases from V and 2 bases from J, with 14 bases in between. The CDR3 has 14 residues. Germline loops: CDR1 SNHLY, CDR2 FYNNEI. CDR3 protein: CASSKPGSAYEQYF. Written as DNA, the CDR3 is TGTGCCAGCAGCAAACCGGGTTCAGCCTACGAGCAGTACTTC.

This rearrangement joins TRBV4-1 to TRBJ2-1; the match to TRBD2 covers 14 bases. With V trimmed by 1 base and J by 9 bases, 11 bases remained unmatched. The CDR3 runs to 18 residues. From germline, CDR1 is MGHRA and CDR2 YSYEKL. CDR3: CASSQGAPTSGRAGEQFF. The CDR3 DNA follows: TGCGCCAGCAGCCAAGGTGCCCCGACTAGCGGGAGGGCGGGTGAGCAGTTCTTC.

The V and J genes are TRBV10-3 and TRBJ2-5; D ambiguous. Between the trimmed V and J ends, which lost 10 bases and 2 bases, there was a span of 23 bases. The CDR3 length is 16 residues. Germline CDR1 reads ENHRY; CDR2 reads SYGVKD. The CDR3 here is CATTPRGSKNQETQYF. Here the CDR3 DNA reads TGTGCCACAACCCCCCGAGGCAGCAAAAATCAAGAGACCCAGTACTTC.

This clone was counted a single time. DNA of the CDR3: TGTGCCAGCAGCTTAATGGGCGGGAGGGCCATTAATGAGCAGTTCTTC. Translation gives CASSLMGGRAINEQFF. The chain has TRBV7-3 and TRBJ2-1, with 9 nucleotides matching TRBD2. There are 16 residues in the CDR3. Germline CDR1 SGHTA, CDR2 FQGTGA. The junction had 8 bases not matched to a gene; V was cut back by 1 base and J by 7 bases.

This chain connects TRBV4-1 to TRBJ2-7; a possible D gene is TRBD1 (5 bases). The CDR3 is 15 residues long. The V end lost 0 bases, the J end lost 3 bases, and 12 bases lay between the germline ends. Germline V gives CDR1 MGHRA, CDR2 YSYEKL. In nucleotides, the CDR3 is TGCGCCAGCAGCCAAGAGGTGGGCAGGGACTACGAGCAGTACTTC. Amino acid sequence: CASSQEVGRDYEQYF.

V gene TRBV30 combines with J gene TRBJ2-3, with TRBD1 matching over 10 bases. Germline V gene data show CDR1 as GTSNPN and CDR2 as SVGIG (reference sequence). The trim removed 8 bases at V and 0 bases at J, leaving 2 bases unmatched. This CDR3 has 13 amino acids. DNA for the CDR3: TGTGCCCGGGACAGGGGTAGCACAGATACGCAGTATTTT. Its translation: CARDRGSTDTQYF.

Regarding this clone: The sample contains more than one DNA sequence encoding this CDR3. The V and J genes are TRBV27 and TRBJ1-2, with a possible D match to TRBD1 (6 bases). CDR1 is MNHEY and CDR2 is SMNVEV in the germline V gene (reference sequence). This CDR3 is 13 amino acids long. Trimming left V 3 bases short and J 4 bases short, with 9 bases between. The CDR3 protein is CASSLTGSYGYTF. CDR3 coding DNA: TGTGCCAGCAGTTTGACAGGCAGCTATGGCTACACCTTC.

The chain recombines TRBV7-9 with TRBJ2-1, with 11 bases identical to TRBD2. The CDR3 totals 13 residues. Germline loops: CDR1 SEHNR, CDR2 FQNEAQ (reference sequence). V dropped 4 bases and J dropped 10; count of bases not matched to a gene: 3. The CDR3 loop reads CASSSRTSGEQFF. Here the CDR3 DNA reads TGTGCCAGCAGCTCGCGGACTAGCGGGGAGCAGTTCTTC.

This clone was recorded only once. The V call is TRBV6-1, the J call TRBJ1-3; 7 bases are shared with TRBD1. Per germline, CDR1 MNHNS and CDR2 SASEGT. CDR3 length: 14 residues. J was trimmed by 0 bases and V by 8 bases; bases with no gene match: 4. CDR3 amino acids: CASRPGGSGNTIYF. Written as DNA, the CDR3 is TGTGCCAGCCGACCAGGGGGCTCTGGAAACACCATATATTTT.

CDR3 protein: CASSLIDTEAFF. CDR3 DNA sequence: TGTGCCAGCAGCTTAATAGACACTGAAGCTTTCTTT. This chain joins TRBV7-9 and TRBJ1-1; no clear D gene. CDR1 and CDR2 (germline): SEHNR, FQNEAQ (reference sequence). Trimming removed 2 bases from V and 3 bases from J, with 4 bases in between. CDR3 size: 12 residues.